Below, 30 T cell receptor beta chains from the same sample are listed, as sequenced in a study of T cells in Graves' hyperthyroidism and ophthalmopathy. Authors of the study amplified TCR beta CDR3 regions from RNA transcripts. RT-PCR in the first round (using the HTBI primer set) targeted the TCR CDR3. TCRdb recomputed calls from the multiplex PCR reads with MiXCR, one row per CDR3 protein. The sample shows approximately 640,000 distinct CDR3 sequences, 15% to 20% of them seen only once. Input material: blood. The receptors derive from a woman aged 25 to 39 with Graves' hyperthyroidism.

This clonotype was recorded many times. The V gene is TRBV7-3, the J gene TRBJ2-3, with D hard to call. Germline-derived CDR1 and CDR2 are SGHTA and FQGTGA. The CDR3 consists of 13 residues. The V gene lost 4 bases and the J gene lost 6 bases, with 11 bases spanning the gap. CDR3 nucleotides: TGTGCCAGCAGCTCCCTCTCGTCTGATACGCAGTATTTT. Encoded protein: CASSSLSSDTQYF.

This clonotype was detected a few times. The rearrangement joins TRBV2 to TRBJ1-2, with D possibly matching TRBD1 (6 bases). Germline V gives CDR1 SNHLY, CDR2 FYNNEI. Trimming stripped 2 bases from V and 2 bases from J, with 12 bases between. This CDR3 has 15 amino acids. This CDR3 reads CASSEPQGWNYGYTF. The CDR3 DNA reads as TGTGCCAGCAGTGAACCGCAGGGGTGGAACTATGGCTACACCTTC.

There are many counts of this clonotype. This chain connects TRBV3-1 to TRBJ2-1; D not resolved. CDR1 is LGHDT and CDR2 is YNNKEL in the germline V gene (reference sequence). This CDR3 spans 13 amino acids. The V end lost 6 bases, the J end lost 3 bases, and 9 bases lay between the germline ends. CDR3 coding DNA: TGTGCCAGCAGATCCCAGAGCTACAATGAGCAGTTCTTC. This sequence encodes CASRSQSYNEQFF.

The chain has TRBV2 and TRBJ2-2, with 10 nucleotides matching TRBD1. Trimming cost V 7 bases and J 7 bases; bases outside gene matches: 6. The germline CDR1 and CDR2 sequences are SNHLY and FYNNEI. The CDR3 extends over 14 amino acids. The CDR3 protein is CASNRQGAGGELFF. The CDR3 coding sequence is TGTGCCAGCAACAGACAGGGGGCGGGCGGGGAGCTGTTTTTT.

The sample holds one count of this clonotype. Sequence at one end of the junction differs from germline and may be a read error. The genes are TRBV28 and TRBJ1-5; TRBD1 matches at 10 bases. CDR1 MDHEN and CDR2 SYDVKM come from the germline V gene. CDR3 length: 12 residues. Here the CDR3 DNA reads TGTGCCAGCAGCTCTGGAACTGGGACAGGGGATTTT. As protein: CASSSGTGTGDF.

This clonotype was detected many times. The V call is TRBV25-1, the J call TRBJ1-1; no definite D call. CDR1 is MGHDK, CDR2 SYGVNS, per germline. The CDR3 spans 11 residues. The V gene lost 7 bases and the J gene lost 7 bases, with 10 bases spanning the gap. CDR3 sequence reads: CASMVFHEAFF. The CDR3 region has the DNA TGTGCCAGCATGGTTTTTCATGAAGCTTTCTTT.

This clonotype was seen ten or more times. The chain employs TRBV7-6 and TRBJ2-7; unclear D gene. V lost 1 base and J 0 bases, leaving 10 bases between the germline ends. Germline V gives CDR1 SGHVS, CDR2 FNYEAQ. This CDR3 contains 15 residues. The CDR3 reads CASSLGSISSYEQYF. The CDR3 DNA follows: TGTGCCAGCAGCTTAGGTAGCATCAGCTCCTACGAGCAGTACTTC.

CDR3 DNA sequence: TGTGCCAGCAGCCCCAGGTCCGCAGTGGGGGTCCTTAGCAATCAGCCCCAGCATTTT. It codes for CASSPRSAVGVLSNQPQHF. The chain recombines TRBV7-2 with TRBJ1-5; weak D call: TRBD1 (5 bases). Trimming removed 5 bases from V and 0 bases from J, with 23 bases in between. Germline V gene data show CDR1 as SGHTA and CDR2 as FQGNSA. This CDR3 is 19 amino acids long. Supplemented by reference TRBV7-2 and TRBJ1-5, the full variable domain reads GAGVSQSPSNKVTEKGKDVELRCDPISGHTALYWYRQSLGQGLEFLIYFQGNSAPDKSGLPSDRFSAERTGGSVSTLTIQRTQQEDSAVYLCASSPRSAVGVLSNQPQHFGDGTRLSIL.

Note on this clonotype: A single base separates this from a much larger clone, so it may be a read error. CDR3 DNA sequence: TGTGCCAGCAGCGGGACAGGGGGAGAGGACACTGAAGCTTTCTTT. This translates into CASSGTGGEDTEAFF. The chain employs TRBV7-9 and TRBJ1-1; TRBD1 agrees at 11 bases. The CDR3 loop spans 15 amino acids. J gave up 3 bases and V 5 bases, and 5 bases lay outside the gene matches. CDR1 and CDR2 from the germline V gene are SEHNR and FQNEAQ (reference sequence).

V is TRBV27 and J is TRBJ2-1, with 7 bases matching TRBD2. Germline CDR1 MNHEY, CDR2 SMNVEV (reference sequence). V dropped 6 bases and J dropped 4; count of bases not matched to a gene: 12. The CDR3 has 16 amino acids. This chain's CDR3 is CASSSKGLAGYNEQFF. CDR3 DNA sequence: TGTGCCAGCAGCTCAAAGGGGTTAGCGGGTTACAATGAGCAGTTCTTC.

This clonotype has a handful of counts. A single base separates this from a much larger clone, so it may be a read error. The V call is TRBV27, the J call TRBJ2-5; TRBD1 matches at 7 bases. CDR1 and CDR2 from the germline V gene are MNHEY and SMNVEV (reference sequence). The CDR3 is made up of 14 amino acids. CDR3 region: CASSLRGGRETQHF. The DNA for the CDR3 is TGTGCCAGCAGTTTACGAGGGGGCAGAGAGACCCAGCACTTC.

This clonotype was detected ten times or more. The chain links TRBV4-1 to TRBJ2-2; 7 positions match TRBD2. The length of the CDR3 is 15 residues. Germline V gene lookup returns CDR1 MGHRA and CDR2 YSYEKL. The junction had 6 bases not matched to a gene; V was cut back by 6 bases and J by 2 bases. CDR3 loop: CASRRDYGNTGELFF. In DNA form, the CDR3 reads TGCGCCAGCAGGAGGGACTACGGAAACACCGGGGAGCTGTTTTTT.

The J gene is TRBJ2-4, the V gene TRBV6-2 or TRBV6-3; D is unresolved. Germline CDR1 is MNHEY and CDR2 is SVGEGT. Trimming pared 4 bases from V and 6 bases from J, leaving 10 bases between. The CDR3 runs 13 residues. In DNA form, the CDR3 reads TGTGCCAGCAGTTCCCCCCCTCGAAACATTCAGTACTTC. Amino acid sequence: CASSSPPRNIQYF.

The V gene is TRBV20-1, the J gene TRBJ1-2; D is ambiguous. CDR3 length equals 16 residues. Germline loops: CDR1 DFQATT, CDR2 SNEGSKA (reference sequence). Trimming removed 3 bases from V and 0 bases from J, with 17 bases in between. The DNA of the CDR3 is TGCAGTGCTAGGTCACCCCACGCAGAAACTAACTATGGCTACACCTTC. Its translation is CSARSPHAETNYGYTF.

This clonotype was seen a few times. The rearrangement joins TRBV6-1 to TRBJ2-5, with D hard to call. This CDR3 comprises 13 residues. The germline V and J ends were trimmed by 7 bases and 2 bases, with 11 bases remaining between them. Germline CDR1 reads MNHNS; CDR2 reads SASEGT. The CDR3 is CASTLDPQETQYF. CDR3 DNA sequence: TGTGCCAGCACCTTGGACCCTCAAGAGACCCAGTACTTC.

This clonotype occurred a few times. V gene TRBV5-6 combines with J gene TRBJ2-1; D not certain. CDR3 length equals 16 residues. Germline V gives CDR1 SGHDT, CDR2 YYEEEE. Trimming cost V 0 bases and J 0 bases, with 10 bases left between them. CDR3 coding DNA: TGTGCCAGCAGCTTGGGAGGTTCGGGCTCCTACAATGAGCAGTTCTTC. Its protein is CASSLGGSGSYNEQFF.

This rearrangement joins TRBV15 to TRBJ2-7, with D unresolved. The germline gives CDR1 LNHNV, CDR2 YYDKDF (reference sequence). V lost 1 base, J lost 5 bases, and 9 bases lay in between. The CDR3 covers 13 residues. The CDR3 DNA reads TGTGCCACCAGCAGAGCATTAACAGACGAGCAGTACTTC. It specifies CATSRALTDEQYF.

About this clonotype: This sequence may be a read error, since a much larger clone differs from it by one base. V is TRBV2 and J is TRBJ1-1; D gene uncertain. This CDR3 comprises 13 residues. Germline assignment: CDR1 SNHLY and CDR2 FYNNEI. The CDR3 reads CTSTQFLNTEAFF. The CDR3 DNA sequence: TGTACCAGCACTCAATTTTTAAACACTGAAGCTTTCTTT. The full variable domain, with the rest looked up from reference TRBV2 and TRBJ1-1, is EPEVTQTPSHQVTQMGQEVILRCVPISNHLYFYWYRQILGQKVEFLVSFYNNEISEKSEIFDDQFSVERPDGSNFTLKIRSTKLEDSAMYFCTSTQFLNTEAFFGQGTRLTVV.

With respect to this clonotype: A much larger clone differs by one base, so this may be a read error. The chain has TRBV5-5 and TRBJ1-1; 7 nucleotides align to TRBD1. The length of the CDR3 is 13 residues. CDR1 is SGHKS, CDR2 YYEKEE, per germline (reference sequence). The CDR3 loop is CAISQTGETEAFF. CDR3 sequence (DNA): TGCGCCATCAGCCAAACAGGGGAGACTGAAGCTTTCTTT.

Many counts were recorded for this clonotype. One end of the junction does not line up with germline, which may come from a read error. V and J are TRBV7-7 and TRBJ2-5; D might be TRBD1 (5 bases). The CDR3 has 16 residues. From germline, CDR1 is SSHAT and CDR2 FNYEAQ (reference sequence). The CDR3 spells CASSLGAFGTQETQYF. CDR3 nucleotide sequence: TGTGCTAGCAGCTTAGGGGCGTTCGGAACTCAAGAGACCCAGTACTTC. The full variable domain, rest sourced from reference TRBV7-7 and TRBJ2-5, is GAGVSQSPRYKVTKRGQDVTLRCDPISSHATLYWYQQALGQGPEFLTYFNYEAQPDKSGLPSDRFSAERPEGSISTLTIQRTEQRDSAMYRCASSLGAFGTQETQYFGPGTRLLVL.

This clonotype was seen many times. This chain uses TRBV28 with TRBJ1-4; 8 nucleotides align to TRBD1. With V trimmed by 10 bases and J by 0 bases, 4 bases remained unmatched. Per germline, CDR1 MDHEN and CDR2 SYDVKM. This CDR3 region has 14 residues. This CDR3 is CATQGGPTNEKLFF. The CDR3 DNA reads as TGTGCCACACAGGGGGGTCCAACTAATGAAAAACTGTTTTTT.

The CDR3 here is CASSWDRAEEEKLFF. The CDR3 DNA follows: TGTGCCAGCAGTTGGGACAGGGCGGAGGAGGAAAAACTGTTTTTT. V usage is TRBV6-1 and J usage is TRBJ1-4, with 9 bases aligning to TRBD1. This CDR3 contains 15 residues. Germline V gene sequence: CDR1 MNHNS, CDR2 SASEGT. V shed 5 bases, J shed 8 bases, and the junction held 9 bases outside the gene matches.

This clonotype was detected ten times or more. In DNA, the CDR3 is TGTGCCAGCAGCTCAATGGGACTAGCGGGAGGTCTTAACAATGAGCAGTTCTTC. This gives the protein CASSSMGLAGGLNNEQFF. The chain recombines TRBV28 with TRBJ2-1; 15 nucleotides match TRBD2. V lost 6 bases and J lost 5; bases outside the gene matches: 11. The CDR3 is 18 residues long. CDR1 is MDHEN, CDR2 SYDVKM, per germline.

The V call is TRBV18, the J call TRBJ2-7; D perhaps matches TRBD1 (6 bases). The length of the CDR3 is 17 residues. Trimming pared 2 bases from V and 0 bases from J, leaving 17 bases between. CDR1 is KGHSH and CDR2 is LQKENI in the germline V gene. The CDR3 is CASSPIGGRLGSYEQYF. The CDR3 DNA reads TGTGCCAGCTCACCAATAGGGGGACGGCTCGGCTCCTACGAGCAGTACTTC.

This clonotype was seen more than once but under ten times. The V and J genes are TRBV29-1 and TRBJ2-7; 12 bases match TRBD1. From germline, CDR1 is SQVTM and CDR2 ANQGSEA. With V trimmed by 1 base and J by 5 bases, 3 bases remained unmatched. This CDR3 has 14 residues. The CDR3 DNA follows: TGCAGCGTTGAAGCCGGGACAGGGGGCAACGAGCAGTACTTC. Translation: CSVEAGTGGNEQYF.

The rearrangement links TRBV4-3 to TRBJ1-2, with D possibly matching TRBD1 (5 bases). The CDR3 has 15 amino acids. Germline V lookup: CDR1 LGHNA, CDR2 YSLEER. Trimming left V 6 bases short and J 4 bases short, with 18 bases between. The CDR3 sequence: CASRSESARVYGYTF. In nucleotides, the CDR3 is TGCGCCAGCAGGTCTGAGAGTGCCAGGGTCTATGGCTACACCTTC.

The table lists this clonotype with a few counts. The rearrangement uses TRBV18 and TRBJ2-7; a possible D gene is TRBD2 (6 bases). This CDR3 has 15 residues. V lost 3 bases and J lost 4, with 16 bases in between. Germline V gives CDR1 KGHSH, CDR2 LQKENI. CDR3 nucleotide sequence: TGTGCCAGCTCACCCCCCAGCCGCGGGGCATACGAGCAGTACTTC. It specifies CASSPPSRGAYEQYF. Complete variable domain (other parts from reference TRBV18 and TRBJ2-7): NAGVMQNPRHLVRRRGQEARLRCSPMKGHSHVYWYRQLPEEGLKFMVYLQKENIIDESGMPKERFSAEFPKEGPSILRIQQVVRGDSAAYFCASSPPSRGAYEQYFGPGTRLTVT.

The chain joins TRBV2 to TRBJ1-6; TRBD1 might be the D (5 bases). V was trimmed by 8 bases and J by 8 bases, leaving 22 bases between them. Germline V lookup: CDR1 SNHLY, CDR2 FYNNEI. This CDR3 comprises 16 residues. CDR3 nucleotides: TGTGCCAGCGAGAAGGGCCTAGAAGGCAGGGATTCACCCCTCCACTTT. This codes for CASEKGLEGRDSPLHF.

This clonotype has ten or more counts. The chain employs TRBV12-3 or TRBV12-4 and TRBJ2-3, with 7 bases fitting TRBD2. Losses at the gene ends were 7 bases for V and 4 bases for J; bases not matched to a gene: 8. The CDR3 totals 14 residues. CDR3 sequence: CASTDGGGPDTQYF. The CDR3 DNA follows: TGTGCCAGCACCGACGGGGGAGGGCCAGATACGCAGTATTTT.

This clonotype was seen ten or more times. The chain carries TRBV2 and TRBJ2-3; possibly TRBD2 for D (5 bases). V lost 7 bases, J lost 3 bases, and 11 bases lay in between. Germline assignment: CDR1 SNHLY and CDR2 FYNNEI. This CDR3 comprises 13 residues. The CDR3 reads CASTGESTDTQYF. As DNA, the CDR3 is TGTGCCAGCACCGGGGAATCGACAGATACGCAGTATTTT.